The sequence of this T cell receptor beta chain was determined in a study of blood T cell repertoires in COVID-19. Study at large: The study drew acute and convalescent COVID-19 samples from the United States, Italy and Spain. PBMCs, B-cell-depleted T cells, or T cells were the source of the cDNA or gDNA that made up the material.

Original methodology: Scientists estimated how many nucleated cells there were by amplifying reference gene primers. Assay used: immunoSEQ multiplex PCR; TCRdb lists only in-frame clones, some missing. V, J and clone size are taken as reported in that table, and D and trimming were inferred from the DNA itself. In the table there are 200,000 or so clones, 85% to 90% of which are singletons. The sequence came from a man aged 50-59 years with acute or convalescent COVID-19. Specimen: peripheral blood.

CDR3 in DNA: TGTGCCAGCACTGGGGGGGGCGTATCTGAGCAGTTCTTC. This sequence encodes CASTGGGVSEQFF. This chain links TRBV6-6 with TRBJ2-1; a possible D gene is TRBD2 (7 bases). Trimming cost V 7 bases and J 9 bases, with 16 bases left between them. This CDR3 is 13 amino acids long. Germline loops: CDR1 MNHNY, CDR2 SVGAGI (reference sequence).